A selection of T cell receptor beta chains follows, all from one sample in a study of cytomegalovirus exposure and HLA in healthy donors. Here immunoSEQ multiplex PCR was the method, and the copy in TCRdb shows in-frame clones only, minus some. Here the sample spans approximately 110,000 clones, just under 75% being singletons. Sequencing input: PBMCs. Receptors were obtained from a man in his fifties or sixties in good health and CMV-seropositive. Both conserved end residues are part of each CDR3. A D gene is named only where the DNA matches it firmly. A row's size may be missing; if present it is once, few, many or a size class.

-,TRBV4-2,TRBJ1-1,-,CASSQVIGGNTEAFF,TGTGCCAGCAGCCAAGTGATAGGGGGGAACACTGAAGCTTTCTTT
-,TRBV29-1,TRBJ1-2,-,CSVPMKLGVAFNYGYTF,TGCAGCGTCCCAATGAAACTCGGAGTGGCCTTCAACTATGGCTACACCTTC
-,TRBV28,TRBJ2-3,few,CASRPPDGQRTDTQYF,TGTGCCAGCAGACCGCCCGACGGACAGCGCACAGATACGCAGTATTTT
-,TRBV6-1,TRBJ2-1,-,CASSVQHNEQFF,TGTGCCAGCAGTGTACAACACAATGAGCAGTTCTTC
-,TRBV5-1,TRBJ1-2,-,CASSPLMVEDGYTF,TGCGCCAGCAGCCCGCTTATGGTCGAGGATGGCTACACCTTC
-,TRBV5-1,TRBJ1-5,-,CASSLEGSQPQHF,TGCGCCAGCAGCTTGGAGGGGTCTCAGCCCCAGCATTTT
-,TRBV10-1,TRBJ1-2,-,CASSESNVIQDLYGYTF,TGCGCCAGCAGTGAGTCAAACGTAATCCAAGATCTATATGGCTACACCTTC
TRBD1,TRBV6-5,TRBJ1-4,-,CASSLTGGNEKLFF,TGTGCCAGCAGTCTAACAGGGGGGAATGAAAAACTGTTTTTT
-,TRBV6-1,TRBJ2-7,-,CASSEVGTEAYEQYF,TGTGCCAGCAGTGAAGTAGGCACCGAGGCTTACGAGCAGTACTTC
TRBD1,TRBV5-5,TRBJ1-5,-,CASSLEAGGRYSNQPQHF,TGTGCCAGCAGCTTGGAGGCAGGGGGGAGGTATAGCAATCAGCCCCAGCATTTT
-,TRBV6-1,TRBJ1-6,-,CASSAGVGESPLHF,TGTGCCAGCAGTGCAGGGGTTGGAGAATCACCCCTCCACTTT
-,TRBV6-1,TRBJ2-3,-,CASSENQASTDTQYF,TGTGCCAGCAGTGAAAATCAGGCGAGCACAGATACGCAGTATTTT
-,TRBV5-1,TRBJ1-1,-,CASSPNFEAFF,TGCGCCAGCAGCCCTAACTTCGAAGCTTTCTTT
-,TRBV10-3,TRBJ2-5,-,CAISVGNQETQYF,TGTGCCATCAGTGTTGGCAACCAAGAGACCCAGTACTTC
-,TRBV7-9,TRBJ1-4,-,CASSFLGTQNEKLFF,TGTGCCAGCAGCTTTCTCGGGACACAGAATGAAAAACTGTTTTTT
TRBD2,TRBV5-1,TRBJ2-3,-,CASKDGGDSTDTQYF,TGCGCCAGCAAGGACGGGGGGGATAGCACAGATACGCAGTATTTT
-,TRBV10-3,TRBJ1-6,-,CAIGGGWGSPLHF,TGTGCCATCGGGGGGGGATGGGGTTCACCCCTCCACTTT
-,TRBV7-3,TRBJ2-2,-,CASSLTTNTGELFF,TGTGCCAGCAGCTTAACCACGAACACCGGGGAGCTGTTTTTT
TRBD2,TRBV5-1,TRBJ2-7,-,CASSLFSGVYEQYF,TGCGCCAGCAGCTTGTTTAGCGGGGTCTACGAGCAGTACTTC
TRBD1,TRBV10-3,TRBJ1-5,-,CAISGDRDGQPQHF,TGTGCCATCAGCGGGGACAGGGATGGTCAGCCCCAGCATTTT
TRBD1,TRBV6-6,TRBJ1-5,-,CASSDTGGGQPQHF,TGTGCCAGCAGCGATACAGGGGGCGGTCAGCCCCAGCATTTT
-,TRBV20-1,TRBJ1-3,-,CSAVGNTIYF,TGCAGTGCTGTAGGAAACACCATATATTTT
TRBD2,TRBV10-3,TRBJ2-5,-,CAISSSGGAETQYF,TGTGCCATCAGCTCTAGCGGGGGGGCGGAGACCCAGTACTTC
TRBD1,TRBV13,TRBJ1-2,-,CASIQGGQGAHGYPF,TGTGCCAGCATACAAGGCGGACAGGGGGCACATGGCTACCCCTTC
-,TRBV6-5,TRBJ1-6,-,CASSGGRGWNSPLHF,TGTGCCAGCAGTGGAGGGCGTGGTTGGAATTCACCCCTCCACTTT
-,TRBV6-5,TRBJ1-2,once,CASRTAGSDRYGYTF,TGTGCCAGCAGAACCGCAGGTTCCGATCGCTATGGCTACACCTTC
-,TRBV9,TRBJ2-2,-,CASSGQGGNTGELFF,TGTGCCAGCAGCGGGCAGGGGGGGAACACCGGGGAGCTGTTTTTT
-,TRBV2,TRBJ1-5,-,CASSGEGFQPQHF,TGTGCCAGCAGCGGAGAGGGATTTCAGCCCCAGCATTTT
TRBD1,TRBV18,TRBJ1-1,-,CASSPGTGGSEAFF,TGTGCCAGCTCACCCGGGACAGGGGGCTCTGAAGCTTTCTTT
-,TRBV10-1,TRBJ1-6,-,CASRSSYNSPLHF,TGCGCCAGCAGGAGCTCCTATAATTCACCCCTCCACTTT
-,TRBV5-6,TRBJ2-2,-,CASSYRVPNTGELFF,TGTGCCAGCAGCTACAGGGTCCCGAACACCGGGGAGCTGTTTTTT
TRBD1,TRBV10-2,TRBJ1-6,-,CASQDRSANSPLHF,TGCGCCAGCCAGGACAGGTCGGCTAATTCACCCCTCCACTTT
-,TRBV5-6,TRBJ2-6,-,CASSLFRGSGANVLTF,TGTGCCAGCAGCTTGTTTCGAGGGTCTGGGGCCAACGTCCTGACTTTC
-,TRBV28,TRBJ1-2,once,CASAPRGPGYTF,TGTGCCAGTGCCCCTCGGGGTCCGGGCTACACCTTC
TRBD2,TRBV2,TRBJ2-2,-,CASRHRTSGGAGELFF,TGTGCCAGCAGGCACCGGACTAGCGGGGGCGCCGGGGAGCTGTTTTTT
TRBD2,TRBV18,TRBJ2-3,-,CASSAPGLARDTQYF,TGTGCCAGCTCAGCGCCGGGACTAGCCCGGGATACGCAGTATTTT
-,TRBV14,TRBJ1-6,-,CASSQVQNSPLHF,TGTGCCAGCAGCCAAGTACAAAATTCACCCCTCCACTTT
TRBD2,TRBV5-1,TRBJ2-7,few,CASSFSGGAAEQYF,TGCGCCAGCAGCTTTAGCGGGGGGGCCGCCGAGCAGTACTTC
TRBD2,TRBV14,TRBJ2-3,-,CASSQVRGGNTDTQYF,TGTGCCAGCAGCCAAGTTCGGGGGGGGAACACAGATACGCAGTATTTT
-,TRBV6-6,TRBJ2-5,few,CASRRNSQQYF,TGTGCCAGCAGGCGAAACTCGCAACAGTACTTC
-,TRBV6-1,TRBJ1-6,-,CASSEPTYSPLHF,TGTGCCAGCAGTGAGCCGACTTATTCACCCCTCCACTTT
-,TRBV11-3,TRBJ2-2,-,CASSQGAIGELFF,TGTGCCAGCAGTCAGGGTGCGATCGGGGAGCTGTTTTTT
-,TRBV4-2,TRBJ2-6,-,CASSQAVYREASSGANVLTF,TGTGCCAGCAGCCAAGCCGTATACAGAGAAGCATCCTCTGGGGCCAACGTCCTGACTTTC
-,TRBV10-2,TRBJ2-1,-,CARARTAGINEQFF,TGCGCCAGGGCGAGGACAGCTGGTATTAATGAGCAGTTCTTC
-,TRBV25-1,TRBJ1-2,once,CASSDTFSQSSNYGYTF,TGTGCCAGCAGTGACACGTTTTCTCAGTCTTCTAACTATGGCTACACCTTC
-,TRBV30,TRBJ2-1,-,CAWTSPYNEQFF,TGTGCCTGGACTTCCCCCTACAATGAGCAGTTCTTC
-,TRBV6-1,TRBJ1-6,-,CASSPNRVSLHF,TGTGCCAGCAGTCCGAACAGGGTATCCCTCCACTTT
-,TRBV6-1,TRBJ1-4,medium-sized,CASRRVERVNEKLFF,TGTGCCAGCAGGAGGGTCGAGAGGGTCAATGAAAAACTGTTTTTT
-,TRBV6-5,TRBJ1-6,few,CASSQQTDNSPLHF,TGTGCCAGCAGTCAACAAACCGATAATTCACCCCTCCACTTT
TRBD1,TRBV19,TRBJ1-1,-,CASSITGGNTEAFF,TGTGCCAGTAGTATTACAGGGGGAAACACTGAAGCTTTCTTT
TRBD1,TRBV19,TRBJ1-1,-,CASRTHRDRIMNTEAFF,TGTGCCAGTAGGACCCACCGGGACAGGATCATGAACACTGAAGCTTTCTTT
-,TRBV21-1,TRBJ2-1,-,CVSPGVSSYNEQFF,TGTGTCAGCCCCGGGGTCTCCTCCTACAATGAGCAGTTCTTC
-,TRBV7-3,TRBJ1-2,-,CASSRMGGYGYTF,TGTGCCAGCAGCCGAATGGGGGGATATGGCTACACCTTC
-,TRBV4-1,TRBJ1-5,-,CASSQLWRGGQVQAQPQHF,TGCGCCAGCAGCCAACTATGGAGAGGCGGGCAGGTTCAAGCGCAGCCCCAGCATTTT
-,TRBV28,TRBJ2-7,-,CASISGGEQYF,TGTGCCAGCATTTCCGGTGGCGAGCAGTACTTC